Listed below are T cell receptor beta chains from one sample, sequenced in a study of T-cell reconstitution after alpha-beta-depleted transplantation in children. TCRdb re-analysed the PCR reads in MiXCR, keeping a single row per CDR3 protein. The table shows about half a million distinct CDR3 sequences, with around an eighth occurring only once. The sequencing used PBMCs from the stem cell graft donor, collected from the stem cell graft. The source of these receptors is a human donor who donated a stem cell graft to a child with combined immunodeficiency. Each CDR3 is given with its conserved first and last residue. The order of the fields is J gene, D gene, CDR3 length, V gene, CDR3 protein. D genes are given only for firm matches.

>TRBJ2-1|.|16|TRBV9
CASSAPVVSSYNEQFF
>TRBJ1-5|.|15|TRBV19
CASSRGRSSNQPQHF
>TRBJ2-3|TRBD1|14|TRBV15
CATSADRAADTQYF
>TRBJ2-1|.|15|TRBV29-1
CSVNKGMSSYNEQFF
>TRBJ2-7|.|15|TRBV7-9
CASSGGTVSSYEQYF
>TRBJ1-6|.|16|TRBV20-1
CSARGTNHGFNSPLHF
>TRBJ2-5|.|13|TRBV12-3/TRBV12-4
CASSFNRAETQYF
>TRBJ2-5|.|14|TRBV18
CASSPFRDQETQYF
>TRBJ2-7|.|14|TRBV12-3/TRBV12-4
CASSHRDKFYEQYF
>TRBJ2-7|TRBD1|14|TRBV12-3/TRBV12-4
CASSRTGAFRSQYF
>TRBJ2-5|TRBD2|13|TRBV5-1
CASRRREGETQYF
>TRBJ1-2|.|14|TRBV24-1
CATSDPRGGYGYTF
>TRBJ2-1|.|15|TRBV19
CASSISAQGHNEQFF
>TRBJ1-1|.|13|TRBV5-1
CASSLLPATEAFF
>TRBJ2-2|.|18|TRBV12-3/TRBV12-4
CASIPPPLVSGGVGELFF
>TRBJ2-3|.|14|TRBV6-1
CASSEMYSTDTQYF
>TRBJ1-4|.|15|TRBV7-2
CASSFSRFFREKLFF